The 14 T cell receptor beta chains below come from one sample, sequenced in a study of blood T cells in healthy people across ages. Through a sample-barcoded 5' primer and a J-beta primer mix, a second PCR was run for roughly 6 to 11 cycles. Via MiXCR, TCRdb re-called the 5' RACE reads, giving one row per CDR3 protein. The table shows a few hundred thousand distinct CDR3 sequences, with about 25% occurring only once. The sample taken for sequencing was blood. The receptor set was obtained from a woman in her seventies in good health.

This chain uses TRBV5-1 with TRBJ1-2; 10 nucleotides line up with TRBD1. Germline-derived CDR1 and CDR2 are SGHRS and YFSETQ. J lost 2 bases, V lost 5 bases, and 9 bases had no gene match. This CDR3 has 16 amino acids. The CDR3 DNA reads TGCGCCAGCAGTTCCGGGACAGGGGCGATAAACTATGGCTACACCTTC. It is translated as CASSSGTGAINYGYTF.

The rearrangement links TRBV6-2 or TRBV6-3 to TRBJ2-3; 10 nucleotides match TRBD2. V lost 5 bases and J lost 2; bases outside the gene matches: 4. The CDR3 totals 15 residues. Germline lookup yields CDR1 MNHEY and CDR2 SVGEGT. CDR3 residues: CASSLAGAFTDTQYF. Written as DNA, the CDR3 is TGTGCCAGCAGTCTAGCGGGGGCCTTCACAGATACGCAGTATTTT.

V usage is TRBV5-1 and J usage is TRBJ2-5, with D tentatively TRBD2 (5 bases). The better agreement between TRBJ2-1 and the DNA end casts doubt on the J call. The CDR3 runs 11 residues. Germline V gene sequence: CDR1 SGHRS, CDR2 YFSETQ. The chain's CDR3 is CASSLGEEQFF. The CDR3 DNA reads TGCGCCAGCAGCCTTGGGGAGGAGCAGTTCTTC.

This clonotype has just a few counts. A read error may produce the germline difference seen at one junction end. The J gene is TRBJ2-6, the V gene TRBV20-1; D is tentatively TRBD1 or TRBD2 (5 bases each). CDR1 DFQATT and CDR2 SNEGSKA come from the germline V gene (reference sequence). This CDR3 comprises 11 residues. The CDR3 coding sequence is TGCAGTGCACGAGGGGCCAACGTCCTGGCTTTC. Protein: CSARGANVLAF.

This clonotype was seen more than once but under ten times. The V gene is TRBV9, the J gene TRBJ2-5, with TRBD2 as a possible D gene (7 bases). The germline V gene has CDR1 SGDLS and CDR2 YYNGEE. Deletions cut 3 bases from V and 4 bases from J, with 13 bases between. The CDR3 sequence is 14 residues long. CDR3 sequence (DNA): TGTGCCAGCAGCGCCAAGGGGGAGGGAGAGACCCAGTACTTC. As protein: CASSAKGEGETQYF.

The genes are TRBV6-5 and TRBJ1-2; TRBD1 is a possible D gene (5 bases). The V end lost 2 bases, the J end lost 8 bases, and 12 bases lay between the germline ends. CDR1 and CDR2 from the germline V gene are MNHEY and SVGAGI. The CDR3 consists of 13 residues. CDR3 sequence: CASSYGAGKGYTF. The CDR3 nucleotides read TGTGCCAGCAGTTACGGGGCAGGGAAAGGCTACACCTTC.

This clonotype occurred a few times. As DNA, the CDR3 is TGTGCCAGCAGTTCAGGGCCTGGAAACACCATATATTTT. Protein: CASSSGPGNTIYF. The chain has TRBV27 and TRBJ1-3; maybe TRBD1 (5 bases). Germline CDR1 and CDR2: MNHEY and SMNVEV (reference sequence). This CDR3 contains 13 residues. V was shortened by 4 bases and J by 2 bases, with 6 bases between the two germline ends.

This clonotype has a handful of counts. The gene calls are TRBV7-2 and TRBJ1-2, with D perhaps TRBD1 (5 bases). CDR3 length: 14 residues. Germline V gives CDR1 SGHTA, CDR2 FQGNSA. V was cut by 5 bases and J by 8 bases, with 18 bases left in between. CDR3 nucleotide sequence: TGTGCCAGCAGCCATTTTCCCCCCAGGGTAGGCTACACCTTC. Protein sequence: CASSHFPPRVGYTF.

The chain employs TRBV30 and TRBJ1-2; D is ambiguous. Looked up from germline, CDR1 is GTSNPN and CDR2 is SVGIG (reference sequence). This CDR3 region has 13 residues. V was shortened by 4 bases and J by 3 bases, with 12 bases between the two germline ends. This CDR3 reads CAWTGSPYYGYTF. CDR3 DNA sequence: TGTGCCTGGACAGGTTCCCCCTACTATGGCTACACCTTC.

V usage is TRBV15 and J usage is TRBJ1-4; TRBD1 might be the D (5 bases). Germline V CDR1 and CDR2: LNHNV, YYDKDF (reference sequence). The V gene lost 7 bases and the J gene lost 5 bases, with 11 bases spanning the gap. CDR3 length: 13 amino acids. The CDR3 loop is CATKAEGNEKLFF. As DNA, the CDR3 is TGTGCCACCAAGGCGGAGGGGAATGAAAAACTGTTTTTT.

This chain joins TRBV6-1 and TRBJ1-4; 7 bases agree with TRBD1. V lost 8 bases, J lost 6 bases, and 9 bases stayed unmatched. This CDR3 spans 14 amino acids. Germline values: CDR1 MNHNS, CDR2 SASEGT. The CDR3 nucleotides read TGTGCCAGCTCCAGGGGGGGGGCTGATGAAAAACTGTTTTTT. Translated, it gives CASSRGGADEKLFF.

As DNA, the CDR3 is TGCGCCAGCAGCCAGGCGGTCACTAGGGGAACTAGCACAGATACGCAGTATTTT. It encodes CASSQAVTRGTSTDTQYF. This sequence joins TRBV4-1 and TRBJ2-3, with D perhaps TRBD1 or TRBD2 (5 bases each). V lost 3 bases, J lost 0 bases, and 19 bases lay in between. CDR1 and CDR2 (germline): MGHRA, YSYEKL. CDR3 length: 18 amino acids.

The sample holds a few counts of this clonotype. The V gene is TRBV20-1, the J gene TRBJ1-3; D might be TRBD1 (6 bases). Germline CDR1 and CDR2: DFQATT and SNEGSKA (reference sequence). The CDR3 totals 13 residues. Trimming stripped 6 bases from V and 4 bases from J, with 13 bases between. The CDR3 region has the DNA TGCAGTGCCATTTTGACAGGAGGAAACACCATATATTTT. As protein: CSAILTGGNTIYF.

This clonotype has more than one count but fewer than ten. V usage is TRBV30 and J usage is TRBJ1-2, with D uncertain. This CDR3 has 14 residues. V shed 3 bases and J shed 2 bases, with 13 bases lying between them. Germline V gene lookup returns CDR1 GTSNPN and CDR2 SVGIG (reference sequence). The DNA for the CDR3 is TGTGCCTGGAGGTTGCCACAGTGGAACTATGGCTACACCTTC. Amino acid sequence: CAWRLPQWNYGYTF.